Following are 20 T cell receptor beta chains from one sample sequenced in a study of T cells and Merkel cell carcinoma outcomes. TCRdb keeps only in-frame clones here, not all; method: immunoSEQ multiplex PCR. Of roughly 4,200 clones in the sample, about 91% were seen once. Sequencing was performed on tumor tissue from Merkel cell carcinoma. The receptors derive from a human donor with Merkel cell carcinoma.

The chain is built from TRBV7-8 and TRBJ1-2; possibly TRBD1 for D (5 bases). Trimming took 7 bases from V and 3 from J, leaving 15 bases between them. The length of the CDR3 is 14 residues. Germline values: CDR1 SGHVS, CDR2 FQNEAQ. Here the CDR3 reads CASIPSPGDYGYTF. The CDR3, as DNA: TGTGCCAGCATCCCGAGTCCGGGGGACTATGGCTACACCTTC.

The rearrangement links TRBV7-2 to TRBJ1-2; D not certain. Looked up from germline, CDR1 is SGHTA and CDR2 is FQGNSA. The length of the CDR3 is 15 residues. V lost 2 bases, J lost 2 bases, and 12 bases lay in between. The CDR3 bases are TGTGCCAGCAGCTTAAGTGTAGGCTCCAACTATGGCTACACCTTC. Translation: CASSLSVGSNYGYTF.

The sample holds one count of this clone. This chain connects TRBV20-1 to TRBJ1-1, with no clear D. Trimming shortened V by 5 bases and J by 4 bases, and 5 bases separated the two germline ends. Germline V gene sequence: CDR1 DFQATT, CDR2 SNEGSKA (reference sequence). The CDR3 covers 10 residues. The DNA for the CDR3 is TGCAGTGCTGCAACCACTGAAGCTTTCTTT. Translating it yields CSAATTEAFF.

V gene TRBV27 combines with J gene TRBJ2-3, with D perhaps matching TRBD1 (6 bases). The CDR3 has 15 amino acids. Per the germline V gene, CDR1 is MNHEY and CDR2 is SMNVEV (reference sequence). The V end lost 3 bases, the J end lost 4 bases, and 14 bases lay between the germline ends. In DNA, the CDR3 is TGTGCCAGCAGTTTCTCCACCTCAGGGGCAGATACGCAGTATTTT. It is translated as CASSFSTSGADTQYF.

In its sample, this clone was seen once. The chain employs TRBV29-1 and TRBJ2-2, with D possibly TRBD1 on 5 matching bases. CDR3 length equals 13 residues. Germline V gene sequence: CDR1 SQVTM, CDR2 ANQGSEA. V was shortened by 4 bases and J by 6 bases, with 12 bases between the two germline ends. The CDR3 nucleotides read TGCAGCGTTGGTCAGGGCGAGGCCGGGGAGCTGTTTTTT. Translation gives CSVGQGEAGELFF.

As for this clone: Mismatch with germline at one junction end may stem from a read error. CDR3 region: CASVLSVSYEQYF. DNA for the CDR3: TGTGCCAGCGTCCTAAGCGTCTCCTATGAGCAGTACTTC. The chain has TRBV28 and TRBJ2-7; D is unclear. The germline V gene has CDR1 MDHEN and CDR2 SYDVKM. This CDR3 has 13 amino acids. The full variable domain, completed using reference TRBV28 and TRBJ2-7, is DVKVTQSSRYLVKRTGEKVFLECVQDMDHENMFWYRQDPGLGLRLIYFSYDVKMKEKGDIPEGYSVSREKKERFSLILESASTNQTSMYLCASVLSVSYEQYFGPGTRLTVT.

V gene TRBV5-1 combines with J gene TRBJ1-1, with 7 nucleotides matching TRBD1. The trim removed 4 bases at V and 3 bases at J, leaving 9 bases unmatched. Germline V gene lookup returns CDR1 SGHRS and CDR2 YFSETQ. CDR3 size: 15 residues. The CDR3 loop is CASSATGDSDTEAFF. As DNA, the CDR3 is TGCGCCAGCAGCGCCACAGGGGATTCTGACACTGAAGCTTTCTTT.

The V and J genes are TRBV11-2 and TRBJ2-1; 8 positions agree with TRBD2. The germline V gene has CDR1 SGHAT and CDR2 FQNNGV. The CDR3 is 15 amino acids. J lost 0 bases, V lost 5 bases, and 3 bases had no gene match. CDR3 DNA sequence: TGTGCCAGCAGCCGCGGGGGGAGCTCCTACAATGAGCAGTTCTTC. It yields the protein CASSRGGSSYNEQFF.

V is TRBV11-2 and J is TRBJ2-5; D ambiguous. The ends were cut back, 5 bases at V and 1 base at J, with 11 bases in the middle. Germline loops: CDR1 SGHAT, CDR2 FQNNGV. CDR3 size: 14 residues. In nucleotides, the CDR3 is TGTGCCAGCAGCGCCCGGACGGTCCAAGAGACCCAGTACTTC. Residues: CASSARTVQETQYF.

CDR3 in DNA: TGTGCCAGCTCCTTCCTGGCGGGTGGACTAGCGGTTCATGAGCAGTTCTTC. Protein product: CASSFLAGGLAVHEQFF. The chain combines TRBV18 with TRBJ2-1, with TRBD2 matching over 10 bases. Germline trimming cut 6 bases from V and 8 bases from J; bases unmatched to any gene: 16. CDR1 and CDR2 from the germline V gene are KGHSH and LQKENI. The CDR3 contains 17 residues.

The chain has TRBV15 and TRBJ2-3, with 7 bases that match TRBD1. The CDR3 covers 15 residues. The junction had 6 bases not matched to a gene; V was cut back by 2 bases and J by 4 bases. Germline-derived CDR1 and CDR2 are LNHNV and YYDKDF (reference sequence). The DNA for the CDR3 is TGTGCCACCAGCAGAAATCCCGGACAGGCAGATACGCAGTATTTT. It codes for CATSRNPGQADTQYF.

The rearrangement joins TRBV2 to TRBJ2-7; D is unclear. V gave up 4 bases and J gave up 7 bases, with 8 bases separating them. The CDR3 runs 11 residues. Per germline, CDR1 SNHLY and CDR2 FYNNEI. CDR3 DNA: TGTGCCAGCAGTGCCCTAGAGGAGCAGTACTTC. Amino acid sequence: CASSALEEQYF.

The V gene is TRBV19, the J gene TRBJ1-1; 8 nucleotides agree with TRBD1. This CDR3 contains 15 residues. Germline lookup yields CDR1 LNHDA and CDR2 SQIVND (reference sequence). Trimming took 1 base from V and 4 from J; bases not matched to a gene: 5. The CDR3 spells CASSIAAGGVTEAFF. The DNA of the CDR3 is TGTGCCAGTAGTATAGCGGCAGGGGGCGTCACTGAAGCTTTCTTT.

J is TRBJ2-5 and V is TRBV6-5, with TRBD2 as a possible D gene (5 bases). Germline V gene data show CDR1 as MNHEY and CDR2 as SVGAGI. The CDR3 totals 14 residues. V was cut by 5 bases and J by 2 bases, with 12 bases left in between. Here the CDR3 reads CASSRGVFQETQYF. The CDR3 coding sequence is TGTGCCAGCAGTCGGGGAGTTTTTCAAGAGACCCAGTACTTC.

This chain uses TRBV5-1 with TRBJ2-4; 8 nucleotides match TRBD1. CDR3 length: 14 residues. V trimming: 3 bases; J trimming: 7 bases; junction bases outside the gene matches: 6. Germline V CDR1 and CDR2: SGHRS, YFSETQ. The DNA for the CDR3 is TGCGCCAGCAGCTCGGGGCGGACAGGGAACATTCAGTACTTC. Protein: CASSSGRTGNIQYF.

As to this clone: Relative to the germline gene, one junction end is altered; a read error may explain this. This rearrangement joins TRBV7-2 to TRBJ2-1, with TRBD1 identical over 10 bases. The germline V gene encodes CDR1 SGHTA and CDR2 FQGNSA. The CDR3 covers 17 residues. CDR3 in amino acids: CASSRDRGLGSYNEQFF. The CDR3 DNA reads as TGTGCCAGCAGCCGGGACAGGGGTTTGGGCTCCTACAATGAACAGTTCTTC.

The CDR3 bases are TGTGCCAGCAGCACGGACAGGGGCATTTCTGGCTACACCTTC. Its translation is CASSTDRGISGYTF. The chain is built from TRBV7-2 and TRBJ1-2; 9 bases map to TRBD1. V gave up 5 bases and J gave up 7 bases; unmatched junction bases: 8. The CDR3 has 14 amino acids. Germline assignment: CDR1 SGHTA and CDR2 FQGNSA. The full variable domain, rest sourced from reference TRBV7-2 and TRBJ1-2, is GAGVSQSPSNKVTEKGKDVELRCDPISGHTALYWYRQSLGQGLEFLIYFQGNSAPDKSGLPSDRFSAERTGGSVSTLTIQRTQQEDSAVYLCASSTDRGISGYTFGSGTRLTVV.

In nucleotides, the CDR3 is TGTGCCAGCAGCCCCCCTGGTGGGGGGCGCGATGGCTACACCTTC. Its protein is CASSPPGGGRDGYTF. This rearrangement joins TRBV16 to TRBJ1-2, with D possibly being TRBD1 (6 bases). The V and J ends lost 4 bases and 6 bases respectively, with 18 bases between them. The CDR3 contains 15 residues. Per germline, CDR1 KGHSY and CDR2 FQNENV.

The chain couples TRBV9 to TRBJ2-1, with 11 bases aligning to TRBD2. Per germline, CDR1 SGDLS and CDR2 YYNGEE. The length of the CDR3 is 16 residues. The junction had 6 bases not matched to a gene; V was cut back by 4 bases and J by 3 bases. CDR3 bases: TGTGCCAGCAGCTTTTTTAGCGGGGGGGTCTACAATGAGCAGTTCTTC. Its translation: CASSFFSGGVYNEQFF.

V is TRBV6-1 and J is TRBJ2-2; D may be TRBD2 (5 bases). CDR1 and CDR2 from the germline V gene are MNHNS and SASEGT. Trimming stripped 5 bases from V and 1 base from J, with 8 bases between. The CDR3 is 14 amino acids. The CDR3 coding sequence is TGTGCCAGCAGTCCAAGCGGGAACACCGGGGAGCTGTTTTTT. Encoded protein: CASSPSGNTGELFF.